In this sample, the clone carrying this T cell receptor (beta chain) turned up many times. Its matching antigen is unknown. These data come from a study of early T cells in non-severe SARS-CoV-2 infection. Study-level information: RNA in bulk from unsorted whole blood was sequenced, and chains were unpaired.

Attached unique molecular identifiers marked individual cDNA molecules. In TCRdb, the 5' RACE reads were re-called with MiXCR into one record per CDR3 protein. The sample lists about 67,000 distinct CDR3 sequences, more than 9% occurring once. Study-wide findings and caveats: Using VDJdb, the matching emphasized anti-spike CD8 responses while missing private and CD4 specificities.

Trimming removed 0 bases from V and 5 bases from J, with 7 bases in between. CDR3 length equals 14 residues. Germline loops: CDR1 WSHSY, CDR2 SAAADI. This sequence joins TRBV10-2 and TRBJ1-4; D ambiguous. The sequenced sample was whole blood. This sequence originates from an adult who was a healthcare worker with PCR-confirmed SARS-CoV-2 infection or an uninfected control (not recorded which). The CDR3 DNA reads TGCGCCAGCAGTGAGTCGAACAGAAATGAAAAACTGTTTTTT. Amino acids: CASSESNRNEKLFF.